The 17 T cell receptor beta chains below were found in one sample sequenced in a study of T cell responses to AZD1222 COVID-19 vaccine. Produced via immunoSEQ multiplex PCR; TCRdb's table is partial and in-frame only. The sample gives under 150,000 clones, 80% to 95% of which show up once; about 3% is in the top ten. The starting material was peripheral blood, obtained on day 0 of AZD1222 vaccination. These TCRs come from an adult in good health.

The chain employs TRBV18 and TRBJ2-1, with unresolved D. Germline V gives CDR1 KGHSH, CDR2 LQKENI. The CDR3 runs 14 residues. Trimming left V 3 bases short and J 4 bases short, with 10 bases between. As DNA, the CDR3 is TGTGCCAGCTCACCTCCGGATAGGTACAATGAGCAGTTCTTC. It is translated as CASSPPDRYNEQFF.

The rearrangement uses TRBV4-2 and TRBJ2-3, with D possibly TRBD1 on 5 matching bases. The CDR3 runs 13 residues. CDR1 LGHNA and CDR2 YNFKEQ come from the germline V gene. The V and J ends lost 0 bases and 6 bases respectively, with 7 bases between them. CDR3 bases: TGTGCCAGCAGCCAAGAGACAGCCGATACGCAGTATTTT. Translated, it gives CASSQETADTQYF.

This chain joins TRBV25-1 and TRBJ2-3, with no clear D. The germline V gene has CDR1 MGHDK and CDR2 SYGVNS. The length of the CDR3 is 11 residues. Trimming stripped 3 bases from V and 3 bases from J, with 1 base between. In DNA, the CDR3 is TGTGCCAGCAGTGAGACAGATACGCAGTATTTT. Translating it yields CASSETDTQYF.

The chain couples TRBV9 to TRBJ1-4; no clear D gene. The V end was cut by 0 bases, the J end by 4 bases, with 7 bases between. The length of the CDR3 is 14 residues. Germline CDR1 reads SGDLS; CDR2 reads YYNGEE. The CDR3 coding sequence is TGTGCCAGCAGCGTAGGGATTTTTAATGAAAAACTGTTTTTT. It encodes CASSVGIFNEKLFF. The full variable domain, completed using reference TRBV9 and TRBJ1-4, is DSGVTQTPKHLITATGQRVTLRCSPRSGDLSVYWYQQSLDQGLQFLIQYYNGEERAKGNILERFSAQQFPDLHSELNLSSLELGDSALYFCASSVGIFNEKLFFGSGTQLSVL.

The genes are TRBV6-5 and TRBJ2-2, with D possibly TRBD1 on 5 matching bases. V was pared by 7 bases and J by 6 bases, with 15 bases between. CDR1 MNHEY and CDR2 SVGAGI come from the germline V gene. CDR3 length: 14 amino acids. CDR3 coding DNA: TGTGCCAGCAAAGAACGCAGGGAAGCCGGGGAGCTGTTTTTT. As protein: CASKERREAGELFF.

The genes are TRBV29-1 and TRBJ1-1; D remains ambiguous. Trimming cost V 4 bases and J 0 bases, with 6 bases left between them. The CDR3 length is 12 residues. Per germline, CDR1 SQVTM and CDR2 ANQGSEA. The CDR3 loop reads CSVAQMNTEAFF. The CDR3 DNA reads TGCAGCGTTGCACAGATGAACACTGAAGCTTTCTTT.

This clone was counted a few times. The chain couples TRBV7-2 to TRBJ1-2; no reliable D call. CDR3 length: 14 amino acids. Germline V gives CDR1 SGHTA, CDR2 FQGNSA. The V end lost 1 base, the J end lost 4 bases, and 10 bases lay between the germline ends. This chain's CDR3 is CASSLGVSSYGYTF. In DNA form, the CDR3 reads TGTGCCAGCAGCTTAGGGGTTAGTAGCTATGGCTACACCTTC.

V is TRBV6-5 and J is TRBJ1-2, with unresolved D. Germline V lookup: CDR1 MNHEY, CDR2 SVGAGI. The V end lost 2 bases, the J end lost 2 bases, and 6 bases lay between the germline ends. This CDR3 is built from 13 residues. DNA of the CDR3: TGTGCCAGCAGTTACCAAGGGAACTATGGCTACACCTTC. Protein sequence: CASSYQGNYGYTF.

V and J are TRBV28 and TRBJ2-2; D uncertain. V lost 10 bases and J lost 4, with 16 bases in between. In germline, CDR1 is MDHEN, CDR2 SYDVKM. The CDR3 sequence is 14 residues long. In nucleotides, the CDR3 is TGTGCCACCAAAACAAACCTTGGCACCGGGGAGCTGTTTTTT. Amino acid sequence: CATKTNLGTGELFF. Supplemented by reference TRBV28 and TRBJ2-2, the full variable domain reads DVKVTQSSRYLVKRTGEKVFLECVQDMDHENMFWYRQDPGLGLRLIYFSYDVKMKEKGDIPEGYSVSREKKERFSLILESASTNQTSMYLCATKTNLGTGELFFGEGSRLTVL.

This chain joins TRBV29-1 and TRBJ2-3, with unresolved D. The V and J ends lost 6 bases and 6 bases respectively, with 13 bases between them. The CDR3 is 12 residues long. CDR1 SQVTM and CDR2 ANQGSEA come from the germline V gene. CDR3 amino acids: CSVESPNDTQYF. The CDR3 bases are TGCAGCGTAGAGTCCCCGAACGATACGCAGTATTTT.

The chain combines TRBV28 with TRBJ1-6; 9 bases are shared with TRBD1. With V trimmed by 7 bases and J by 9 bases, 10 bases remained unmatched. Looked up from germline, CDR1 is MDHEN and CDR2 is SYDVKM. The CDR3 sequence is 15 residues long. The DNA of the CDR3 is TGTGCCAGCATCTCGGCGGGACAGGGTCGTTCACCCCTCCACTTT. Protein: CASISAGQGRSPLHF.

The chain has TRBV6-1 and TRBJ1-5; TRBD1 matches 8 bases. The CDR3 has 15 residues. Unmatched junction bases numbered 5, after V lost 2 bases and J lost 5 bases. The V gene's germline CDR1 is MNHNS and CDR2 SASEGT. CDR3 region: CASSETAGGHQPQHF. In DNA, the CDR3 is TGTGCCAGCAGTGAAACGGCAGGGGGCCATCAGCCCCAGCATTTT.

The chain is built from TRBV24-1 and TRBJ2-2, with TRBD1 identical over 7 bases. CDR1 and CDR2 from the germline V gene are KGHDR and SFDVKD. The CDR3 runs 17 residues. Trimming cost V 3 bases and J 1 base; bases outside gene matches: 7. CDR3 region: CATSDTTDRVNTGELFF. The DNA for the CDR3 is TGTGCCACCAGTGATACAACCGACAGGGTGAACACCGGGGAGCTGTTTTTT.

J is TRBJ2-5 and V is TRBV7-3, with a possible D match to TRBD1 (5 bases). This CDR3 spans 13 amino acids. V dropped 4 bases and J dropped 3 bases, with 9 bases sitting between them. Looked up from germline, CDR1 is SGHTA and CDR2 is FQGTGA. In DNA, the CDR3 is TGTGCCAGCAGCTCGAGCAGGGAAGAGACCCAGTACTTC. Its translation is CASSSSREETQYF.

For the CDR3, the DNA is TGTGCCAGCACCGCTGACAGTGACGAAGCTTTCTTT. It codes for CASTADSDEAFF. The V and J genes are TRBV28 and TRBJ1-1, with a possible D match to TRBD1 (5 bases). The CDR3 has 12 residues. V was trimmed by 7 bases and J by 8 bases, leaving 14 bases between them. Germline values: CDR1 MDHEN, CDR2 SYDVKM.

The chain is built from TRBV19 and TRBJ2-3; D is perhaps TRBD1 (6 bases). The CDR3 loop spans 14 amino acids. V was trimmed by 0 bases and J by 4 bases, leaving 8 bases between them. Germline assignment: CDR1 LNHDA and CDR2 SQIVND (reference sequence). The CDR3 is CASSIDRGSDTQYF. CDR3 DNA: TGTGCCAGTAGTATAGACAGGGGTTCAGATACGCAGTATTTT.

Only a few counts were recorded for this clone. The V gene is TRBV6-1, the J gene TRBJ2-3, with D possibly TRBD2 on 5 matching bases. Germline CDR1 is MNHNS and CDR2 is SASEGT. The CDR3 runs to 15 residues. The V end lost 3 bases, the J end lost 4 bases, and 14 bases lay between the germline ends. CDR3 DNA: TGTGCCAGCAGTGAGAGGGATGAGGCGGCAGATACGCAGTATTTT. It translates to CASSERDEAADTQYF.